The entry below gives a single TCR beta chain sequence along with its context. Its antigen remains unknown. The PCR ran on 60 Vbeta and 13 Jbeta primers. Here immunoSEQ multiplex PCR was the method, and the copy in TCRdb shows in-frame clones only, minus some. The sample lists roughly 150,000 clones, roughly 77% occurring once. This sample is part of a study of cytomegalovirus exposure and HLA in healthy donors. General study findings and limits: 150 to 200 TCR beta chains were listed as cytomegalovirus-associated. The authors later linked a missense DCLRE1C variant to TCR beta V- and J-gene trimming.

Germline V gene lookup returns CDR1 SGHTA and CDR2 FQGNSA. V was pared by 6 bases and J by 6 bases, with 4 bases of the junction left unmatched. The CDR3 totals 14 residues. The chain recombines TRBV7-2 with TRBJ2-1, with 11 bases aligning to TRBD2. The clonotype was recovered from a man between 18 and 29 years old in good health and CMV-seropositive. The sequenced sample consisted of PBMCs. CDR3 DNA sequence: TGTGCCAGCAGTCCCGGGACTAGCGGCAATGAGCAGTTCTTC. It translates to CASSPGTSGNEQFF.